A selection of T cell receptor beta chains follows, all from one sample in a study of brain T cells in children with intractable seizures. Some clones are missing from TCRdb's copy, which holds only in-frame ones; the method was immunoSEQ multiplex PCR. The sample holds under 150,000 clones, 94% seen once. Sequencing was performed on peripheral blood, taken at surgery. These receptors were taken from a boy under three years old with hemimegalencephaly and intractable seizures. CDR3s include the opening cysteine and the closing phenylalanine or tryptophan. The order of the fields is CDR3 DNA, CDR3 protein, clone size, J gene, V gene, D gene. The D gene is left open where the match is weak. Some rows have no size entry. The others give once, few or many, or a class for an expanded clone.

CDR3 DNA: TGCGCCAGCAGCCAAGGTCTGACCAGGCCCGTCTACGAGCAGTACTTC
CDR3 protein: CASSQGLTRPVYEQYF
clone size: .
J gene: TRBJ2-7
V gene: TRBV4-3
D gene: .

CDR3 DNA: TGTGCCAGCAGCGTAGGGACAGCCGACTCCTACGAGCAGTACTTC
CDR3 protein: CASSVGTADSYEQYF
clone size: .
J gene: TRBJ2-7
V gene: TRBV9
D gene: .

CDR3 DNA: TGTGCCAGCAGCCGGGGACTAGCGGGTTTCGATACGCAGTATTTT
CDR3 protein: CASSRGLAGFDTQYF
clone size: .
J gene: TRBJ2-3
V gene: TRBV6-2/TRBV6-3
D gene: TRBD2

CDR3 DNA: TGTGCCAGCAGCTTGGACAGGGGGTCTTATGGCTACACCTTC
CDR3 protein: CASSLDRGSYGYTF
clone size: .
J gene: TRBJ1-2
V gene: TRBV5-5
D gene: TRBD1

CDR3 DNA: TGTGCCAGCAGCTGGGGGTTGGGCGGGAGGTGGTACGAGCAGTACTTC
CDR3 protein: CASSWGLGGRWYEQYF
clone size: .
J gene: TRBJ2-7
V gene: TRBV5-6
D gene: TRBD2

CDR3 DNA: TGTGCCAGCGGTTTAATAGCGGGAGGGCGCGAGCAGTACTTC
CDR3 protein: CASGLIAGGREQYF
clone size: .
J gene: TRBJ2-7
V gene: TRBV2
D gene: TRBD2

CDR3 DNA: TGTGCCAGCAGCCAAGAAAATAGGACTAGCGGGACTACCCACAATGAGCAGTTCTTC
CDR3 protein: CASSQENRTSGTTHNEQFF
clone size: .
J gene: TRBJ2-1
V gene: TRBV14
D gene: TRBD2

CDR3 DNA: TGCAGTGCTAGTAGGCAGGGCGAGACCCAGTACTTC
CDR3 protein: CSASRQGETQYF
clone size: .
J gene: TRBJ2-5
V gene: TRBV20-1
D gene: .

CDR3 DNA: TGCAGCGTCGAGACAGGGGCGTCCTATGGCTACACCTTC
CDR3 protein: CSVETGASYGYTF
clone size: .
J gene: TRBJ1-2
V gene: TRBV29-1
D gene: TRBD1

CDR3 DNA: TGTGCCAGCAGGCCTCCCCGGGACTACCCCTACGAGCAGTACTTC
CDR3 protein: CASRPPRDYPYEQYF
clone size: .
J gene: TRBJ2-7
V gene: TRBV28
D gene: TRBD2

CDR3 DNA: TGCGCCAGCAGCTTGGGGGGCGTACCTGGGGCCAACGTCCTGACTTTC
CDR3 protein: CASSLGGVPGANVLTF
clone size: .
J gene: TRBJ2-6
V gene: TRBV5-1
D gene: .

CDR3 DNA: TGCGCCAGCAGCGACGTTTACAATGAGCAGTTCTTC
CDR3 protein: CASSDVYNEQFF
clone size: .
J gene: TRBJ2-1
V gene: TRBV10-1
D gene: .

CDR3 DNA: TGCAGCGTTGACCGTCACGAGGGGGCCTATGGCTACACCTTC
CDR3 protein: CSVDRHEGAYGYTF
clone size: .
J gene: TRBJ1-2
V gene: TRBV29-1
D gene: TRBD1

CDR3 DNA: TGTGCCAGCAGTTTCCTCCGCGGGACAGGGGTTAGGCATGAGCAGTTCTTC
CDR3 protein: CASSFLRGTGVRHEQFF
clone size: .
J gene: TRBJ2-1
V gene: TRBV27
D gene: TRBD1

CDR3 DNA: TGTGCCAGCAGCCAAAATCTTCGGGGGGTAGAGACCCAGTACTTC
CDR3 protein: CASSQNLRGVETQYF
clone size: once
J gene: TRBJ2-5
V gene: TRBV4-2
D gene: TRBD2

CDR3 DNA: TGTGCCAGCAGTTCTTCCCCCAACAATGAGCAGTTCTTC
CDR3 protein: CASSSSPNNEQFF
clone size: .
J gene: TRBJ2-1
V gene: TRBV12-3/TRBV12-4
D gene: .

CDR3 DNA: TGTGCCATCAGTGACCACAGGACTAGCGGCTCCTACGAGCAGTACTTC
CDR3 protein: CAISDHRTSGSYEQYF
clone size: .
J gene: TRBJ2-7
V gene: TRBV10-3
D gene: TRBD2

CDR3 DNA: TGTGCCAGCAGTGAATTTCGTCAGGGGGTTGGTGAAGCTTTCTTT
CDR3 protein: CASSEFRQGVGEAFF
clone size: .
J gene: TRBJ1-1
V gene: TRBV6-1
D gene: TRBD1

CDR3 DNA: TGCGCCAGCAGCTTGGCCGGACCCCGGACAGATACGCAGTATTTT
CDR3 protein: CASSLAGPRTDTQYF
clone size: .
J gene: TRBJ2-3
V gene: TRBV5-1
D gene: .

CDR3 DNA: TGTGCCAGCAGCCGGGCGGGGTTCGAGACCCAGTACTTC
CDR3 protein: CASSRAGFETQYF
clone size: .
J gene: TRBJ2-5
V gene: TRBV14
D gene: .

CDR3 DNA: TGTGCCAGCAGCCGAGATTACAGCTACGAGCAGTACTTC
CDR3 protein: CASSRDYSYEQYF
clone size: .
J gene: TRBJ2-7
V gene: TRBV3-1/TRBV3-2
D gene: .

CDR3 DNA: TGTGCCAGCAGTTCCATGACAGGGGGAGAAGAAAAACTGTTTTTT
CDR3 protein: CASSSMTGGEEKLFF
clone size: .
J gene: TRBJ1-4
V gene: TRBV28
D gene: TRBD1

CDR3 DNA: TGTGCCAGCAGTTTAGGAGGCGGAGGTGAAGCTTTCTTT
CDR3 protein: CASSLGGGGEAFF
clone size: .
J gene: TRBJ1-1
V gene: TRBV12-3/TRBV12-4
D gene: .

CDR3 DNA: TGTGCCAGCAGCCCCGGGTCCGGGACTACGAACACCGGGGAGCTGTTTTTT
CDR3 protein: CASSPGSGTTNTGELFF
clone size: .
J gene: TRBJ2-2
V gene: TRBV11-3
D gene: TRBD2

CDR3 DNA: TGTGCCAGCAGTGAAGGCCGGCAGGGATACCAAGAGACCCAGTACTTC
CDR3 protein: CASSEGRQGYQETQYF
clone size: .
J gene: TRBJ2-5
V gene: TRBV6-1
D gene: .